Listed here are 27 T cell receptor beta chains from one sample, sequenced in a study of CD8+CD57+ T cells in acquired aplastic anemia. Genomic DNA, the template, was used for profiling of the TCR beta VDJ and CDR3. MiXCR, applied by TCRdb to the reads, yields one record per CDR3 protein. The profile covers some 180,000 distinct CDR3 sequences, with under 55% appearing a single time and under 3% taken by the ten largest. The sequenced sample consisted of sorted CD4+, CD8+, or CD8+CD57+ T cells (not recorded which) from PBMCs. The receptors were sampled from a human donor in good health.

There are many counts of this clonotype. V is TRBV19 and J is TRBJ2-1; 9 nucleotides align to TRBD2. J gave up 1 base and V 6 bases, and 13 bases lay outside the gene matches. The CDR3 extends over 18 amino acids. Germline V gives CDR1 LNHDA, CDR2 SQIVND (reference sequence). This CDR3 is CASRGWGGRATSYNEQFF. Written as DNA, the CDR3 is TGTGCCAGTAGGGGATGGGGCGGGAGGGCCACGTCCTACAATGAGCAGTTCTTC.

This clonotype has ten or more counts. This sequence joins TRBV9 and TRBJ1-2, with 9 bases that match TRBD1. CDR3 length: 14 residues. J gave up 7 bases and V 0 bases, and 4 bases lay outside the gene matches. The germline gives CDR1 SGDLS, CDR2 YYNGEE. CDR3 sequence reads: CASSVEMGQGGYTF. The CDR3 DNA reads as TGTGCCAGCAGCGTAGAGATGGGACAGGGTGGCTACACCTTC.

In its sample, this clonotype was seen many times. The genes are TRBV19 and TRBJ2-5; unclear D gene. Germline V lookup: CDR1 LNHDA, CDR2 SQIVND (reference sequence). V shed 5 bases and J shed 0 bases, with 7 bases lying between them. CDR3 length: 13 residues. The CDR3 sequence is CASSRANQETQYF. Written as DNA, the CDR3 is TGTGCCAGTAGTCGGGCAAACCAAGAGACCCAGTACTTC.

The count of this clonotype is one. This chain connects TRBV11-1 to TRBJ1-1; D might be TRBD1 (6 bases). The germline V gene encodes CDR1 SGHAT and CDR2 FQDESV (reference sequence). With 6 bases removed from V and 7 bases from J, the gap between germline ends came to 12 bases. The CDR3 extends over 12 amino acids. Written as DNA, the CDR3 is TGTGCCAGCAGTTTCACAGGGAGTGAAGCTTTCTTT. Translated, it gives CASSFTGSEAFF.

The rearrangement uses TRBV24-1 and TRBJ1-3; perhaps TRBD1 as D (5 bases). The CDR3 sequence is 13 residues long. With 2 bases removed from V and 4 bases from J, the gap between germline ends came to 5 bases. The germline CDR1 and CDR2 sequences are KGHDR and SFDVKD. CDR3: CATSDWDGNTIYF. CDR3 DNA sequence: TGTGCCACCAGTGATTGGGACGGAAACACCATATATTTT.

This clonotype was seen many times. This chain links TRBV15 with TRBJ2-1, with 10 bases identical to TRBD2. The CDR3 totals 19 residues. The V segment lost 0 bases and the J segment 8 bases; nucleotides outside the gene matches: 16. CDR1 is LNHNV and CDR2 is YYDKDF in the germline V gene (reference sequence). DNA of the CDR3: TGTGCCACCAGCAGAGATCTTGCTAGCGGGAGACCCCGACAAGATGAGCAGTTCTTC. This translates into CATSRDLASGRPRQDEQFF. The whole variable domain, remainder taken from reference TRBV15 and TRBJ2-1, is DAMVIQNPRYQVTQFGKPVTLSCSQTLNHNVMYWYQQKSSQAPKLLFHYYDKDFNNEADTPDNFQSRRPNTSFCFLDIRSPGLGDTAMYLCATSRDLASGRPRQDEQFFGPGTRLTVL.

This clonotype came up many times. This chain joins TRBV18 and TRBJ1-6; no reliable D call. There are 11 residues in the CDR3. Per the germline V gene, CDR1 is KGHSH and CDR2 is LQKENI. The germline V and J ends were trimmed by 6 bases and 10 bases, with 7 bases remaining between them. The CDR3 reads CASSSGSPLHF. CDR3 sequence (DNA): TGTGCCAGCTCCTCGGGCTCACCCCTCCACTTT.

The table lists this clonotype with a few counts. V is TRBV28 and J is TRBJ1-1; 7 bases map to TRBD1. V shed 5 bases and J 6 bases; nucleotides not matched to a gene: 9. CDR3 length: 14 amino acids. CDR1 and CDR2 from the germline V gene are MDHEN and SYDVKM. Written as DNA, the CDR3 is TGTGCCAGCAGTCCACAGACAGGGTGGGCTGAAGCTTTCTTT. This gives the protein CASSPQTGWAEAFF.

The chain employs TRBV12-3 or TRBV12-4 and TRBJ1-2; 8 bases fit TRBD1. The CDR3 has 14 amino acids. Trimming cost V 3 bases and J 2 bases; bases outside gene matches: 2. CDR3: CASSFSGGNYGYTF. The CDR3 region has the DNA TGTGCCAGCAGTTTCTCAGGGGGCAACTATGGCTACACCTTC.

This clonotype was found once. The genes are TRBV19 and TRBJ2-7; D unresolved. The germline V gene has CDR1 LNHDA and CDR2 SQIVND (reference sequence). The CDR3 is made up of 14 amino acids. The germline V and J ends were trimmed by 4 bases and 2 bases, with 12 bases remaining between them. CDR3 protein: CASSTTSGAYEQYF. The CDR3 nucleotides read TGTGCCAGTAGTACGACGAGTGGGGCCTACGAGCAGTACTTC. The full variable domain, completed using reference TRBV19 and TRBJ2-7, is DGGITQSPKYLFRKEGQNVTLSCEQNLNHDAMYWYRQDPGQGLRLIYYSQIVNDFQKGDIAEGYSVSREKKESFPLTVTSAQKNPTAFYLCASSTTSGAYEQYFGPGTRLTVT.

In nucleotides, the CDR3 is TGCGCCAGCAGCTCGACTAGCGGGGGACCCTACGAGCAGTACTTC. Translation gives CASSSTSGGPYEQYF. The chain carries TRBV5-1 and TRBJ2-7; 12 nucleotides agree with TRBD2. CDR1 and CDR2 from the germline V gene are SGHRS and YFSETQ. There are 15 residues in the CDR3. J was trimmed by 2 bases and V by 3 bases; bases with no gene match: 3.

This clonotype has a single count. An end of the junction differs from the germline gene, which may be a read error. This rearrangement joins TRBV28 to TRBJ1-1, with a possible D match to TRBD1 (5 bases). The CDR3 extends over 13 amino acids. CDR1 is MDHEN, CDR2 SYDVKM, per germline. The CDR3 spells CARSSAGWTEACF. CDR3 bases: TGTGCCAGAAGCTCCGCAGGGTGGACTGAAGCTTGCTTT.

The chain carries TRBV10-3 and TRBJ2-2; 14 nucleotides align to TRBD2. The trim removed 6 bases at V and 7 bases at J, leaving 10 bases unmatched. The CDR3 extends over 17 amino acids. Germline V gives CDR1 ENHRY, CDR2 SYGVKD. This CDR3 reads CAIRPTGTSGGGGELFF. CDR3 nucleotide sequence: TGTGCCATCAGGCCAACCGGGACTAGCGGGGGCGGCGGGGAGCTGTTTTTT.

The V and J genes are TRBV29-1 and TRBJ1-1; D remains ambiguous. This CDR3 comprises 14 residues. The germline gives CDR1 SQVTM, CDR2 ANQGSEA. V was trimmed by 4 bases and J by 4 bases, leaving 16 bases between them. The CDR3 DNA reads TGCAGCGTTGGCCCTAAAAGAGAGGGCACTGAAGCTTTCTTT. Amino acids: CSVGPKREGTEAFF.

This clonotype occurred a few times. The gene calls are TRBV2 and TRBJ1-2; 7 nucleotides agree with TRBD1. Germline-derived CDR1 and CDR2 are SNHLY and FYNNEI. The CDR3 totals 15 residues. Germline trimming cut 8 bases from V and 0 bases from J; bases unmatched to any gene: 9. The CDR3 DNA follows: TGTGCCAGCTTCACGGGACAGCAGGCTAACTATGGCTACACCTTC. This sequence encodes CASFTGQQANYGYTF.

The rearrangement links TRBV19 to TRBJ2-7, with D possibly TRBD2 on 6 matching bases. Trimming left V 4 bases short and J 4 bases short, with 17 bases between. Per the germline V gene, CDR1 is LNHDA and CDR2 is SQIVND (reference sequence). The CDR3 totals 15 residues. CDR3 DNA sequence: TGTGCCAGTAGTAGCCCACGGGACTCCAATTACGAGCAGTACTTC. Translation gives CASSSPRDSNYEQYF.

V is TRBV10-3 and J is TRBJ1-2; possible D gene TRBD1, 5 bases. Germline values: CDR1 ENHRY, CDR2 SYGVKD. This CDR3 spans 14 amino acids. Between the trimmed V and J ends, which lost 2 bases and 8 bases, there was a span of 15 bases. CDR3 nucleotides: TGTGCCATCAGTGAGGGGGGTCAGACAGACGGCTACACCTTC. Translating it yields CAISEGGQTDGYTF.

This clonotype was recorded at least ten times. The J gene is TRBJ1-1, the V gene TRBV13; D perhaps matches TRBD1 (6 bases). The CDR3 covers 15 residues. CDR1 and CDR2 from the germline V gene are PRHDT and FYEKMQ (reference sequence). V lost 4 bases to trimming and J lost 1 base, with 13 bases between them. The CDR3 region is CASSSGQPGNTEAFF. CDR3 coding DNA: TGTGCCAGCAGCTCCGGACAGCCTGGGAACACTGAAGCTTTCTTT.

As DNA, the CDR3 is TGTGCCTGGAGTAGCGACAACTACAATGAGCAGTTCTTC. It codes for CAWSSDNYNEQFF. The rearrangement joins TRBV30 to TRBJ2-1; no clear D. The CDR3 loop spans 13 amino acids. The V gene's germline CDR1 is GTSNPN and CDR2 SVGIG (reference sequence). V was clipped by 2 bases and J by 3 bases, with 8 bases between them.

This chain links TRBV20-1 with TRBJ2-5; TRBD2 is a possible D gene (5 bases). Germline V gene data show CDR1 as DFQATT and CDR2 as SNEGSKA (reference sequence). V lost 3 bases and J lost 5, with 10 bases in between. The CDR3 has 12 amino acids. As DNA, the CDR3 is TGCAGTGCTAGGCGGGTGGGGGAGACCCAGTACTTC. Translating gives CSARRVGETQYF.

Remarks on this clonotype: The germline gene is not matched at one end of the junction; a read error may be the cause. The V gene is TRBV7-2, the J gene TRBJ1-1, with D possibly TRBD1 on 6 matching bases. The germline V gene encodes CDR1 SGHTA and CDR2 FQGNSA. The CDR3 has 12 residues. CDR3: CASSSHRAEALF. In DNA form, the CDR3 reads TGTGCCAGCAGCTCCCACAGGGCTGAAGCTCTCTTT.

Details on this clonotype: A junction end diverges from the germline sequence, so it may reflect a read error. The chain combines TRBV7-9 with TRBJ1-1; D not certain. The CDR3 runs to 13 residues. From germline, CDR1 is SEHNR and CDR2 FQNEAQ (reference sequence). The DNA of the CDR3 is TGTGTCAGCCTAATCAGTTTGAACACTGAAGCTTTCTTT. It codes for CVSLISLNTEAFF.

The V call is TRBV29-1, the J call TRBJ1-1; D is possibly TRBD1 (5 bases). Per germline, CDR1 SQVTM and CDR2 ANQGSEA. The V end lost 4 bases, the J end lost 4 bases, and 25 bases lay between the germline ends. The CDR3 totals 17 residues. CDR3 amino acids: CSVGGLGGTGPGTEAFF. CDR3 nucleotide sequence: TGCAGCGTTGGAGGCTTAGGTGGCACGGGGCCGGGCACTGAAGCTTTCTTT.

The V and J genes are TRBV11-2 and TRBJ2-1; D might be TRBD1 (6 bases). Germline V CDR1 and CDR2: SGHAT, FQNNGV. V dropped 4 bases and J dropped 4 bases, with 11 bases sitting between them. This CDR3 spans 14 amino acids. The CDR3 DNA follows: TGTGCCAGCAGCTACCAGAGGGGGTACAATGAGCAGTTCTTC. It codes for CASSYQRGYNEQFF.

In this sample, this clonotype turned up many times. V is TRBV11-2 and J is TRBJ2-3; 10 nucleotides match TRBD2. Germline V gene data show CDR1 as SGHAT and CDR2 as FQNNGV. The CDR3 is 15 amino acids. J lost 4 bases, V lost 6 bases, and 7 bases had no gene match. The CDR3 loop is CASRSSGRAPDTQYF. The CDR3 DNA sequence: TGTGCCAGCAGGTCAAGCGGGAGGGCCCCAGATACGCAGTATTTT.

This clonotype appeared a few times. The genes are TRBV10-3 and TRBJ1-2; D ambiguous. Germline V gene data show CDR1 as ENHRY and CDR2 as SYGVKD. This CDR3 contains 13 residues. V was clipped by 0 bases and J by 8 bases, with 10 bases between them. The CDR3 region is CAISESAGGGYTF. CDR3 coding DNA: TGTGCCATCAGTGAGTCGGCCGGAGGGGGCTACACCTTC.

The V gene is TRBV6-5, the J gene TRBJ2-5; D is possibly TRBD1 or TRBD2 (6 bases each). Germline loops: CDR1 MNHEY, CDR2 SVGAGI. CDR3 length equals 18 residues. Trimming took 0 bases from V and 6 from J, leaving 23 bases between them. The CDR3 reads CASSYSMGARGDLQTQYF. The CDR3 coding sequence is TGTGCCAGCAGTTACTCAATGGGTGCAAGGGGGGATTTACAGACCCAGTACTTC.